Each of the 5 T cell receptor beta chains below was sequenced from the same sample in a study of blood T cell repertoires in COVID-19 (TCRdb year 2020). Libraries were built with the immunoSEQ multiplex PCR assay. The table was pulled from immuneACCESS by TCRdb, which kept in-frame rearrangements only. Such tables lose some clones; where checked, under half of the loss comes from unresolved V genes, and the rest has no known cause. The sample table records more than 60,000 clones; about nine tenths of these occur just once. The ten largest clones capture around 21% of the sample. The sequencing sample was made of peripheral blood. These TCRs come from a woman aged 45 to 65 with active or convalescent COVID-19.

This chain uses TRBV6-5 with TRBJ2-7, with 12 nucleotides matching TRBD2. V trimming: 7 bases; J trimming: 3 bases; junction bases outside the gene matches: 10. CDR3 length equals 16 residues. Germline-derived CDR1 and CDR2 are MNHEY and SVGAGI. The CDR3 bases are TGTGCCAGCACTTATCTAGCGGGAGGGATTGGCTACGAGCAGTACTTC. It is translated as CASTYLAGGIGYEQYF.

The J gene is TRBJ2-5, the V gene TRBV5-6; TRBD2 agrees at 7 bases. Germline V gene sequence: CDR1 SGHDT, CDR2 YYEEEE. The CDR3 totals 15 residues. The trim removed 1 base at V and 3 bases at J, leaving 6 bases unmatched. The CDR3 loop reads CASSLTLLAEETQYF. Here the CDR3 DNA reads TGTGCCAGCAGCTTGACGCTCCTAGCGGAAGAGACCCAGTACTTC.

V gene TRBV7-6 combines with J gene TRBJ2-7, with D possibly being TRBD1 (6 bases). The CDR3 consists of 16 residues. Germline CDR1 and CDR2: SGHVS and FNYEAQ. Trimming removed 4 bases at V and 3 bases at J, with 19 bases between. CDR3 sequence (DNA): TGTGCCAGCAGCTCAGACTTAACAGGGATGGGCTACGAGCAGTACTTC. The encoded protein is CASSSDLTGMGYEQYF.

The genes are TRBV7-3 and TRBJ2-7; 9 nucleotides agree with TRBD2. V lost 5 bases and J lost 2; bases outside the gene matches: 4. This CDR3 comprises 14 residues. Germline CDR1 is SGHTA and CDR2 is FQGTGA. In DNA form, the CDR3 reads TGTGCCAGCAGCGTGACTAGCGGAGCCTACGAGCAGTACTTC. This translates into CASSVTSGAYEQYF.

The CDR3 nucleotides are TGTGCCAGCAGCGTAGGTCGTGCAGATGACTACACCTTC. Amino acid sequence: CASSVGRADDYTF. The chain combines TRBV9 with TRBJ1-2; D not resolved. The CDR3 has 13 residues. Germline CDR1 reads SGDLS; CDR2 reads YYNGEE. Trimming shortened V by 0 bases and J by 10 bases, and 13 bases separated the two germline ends.